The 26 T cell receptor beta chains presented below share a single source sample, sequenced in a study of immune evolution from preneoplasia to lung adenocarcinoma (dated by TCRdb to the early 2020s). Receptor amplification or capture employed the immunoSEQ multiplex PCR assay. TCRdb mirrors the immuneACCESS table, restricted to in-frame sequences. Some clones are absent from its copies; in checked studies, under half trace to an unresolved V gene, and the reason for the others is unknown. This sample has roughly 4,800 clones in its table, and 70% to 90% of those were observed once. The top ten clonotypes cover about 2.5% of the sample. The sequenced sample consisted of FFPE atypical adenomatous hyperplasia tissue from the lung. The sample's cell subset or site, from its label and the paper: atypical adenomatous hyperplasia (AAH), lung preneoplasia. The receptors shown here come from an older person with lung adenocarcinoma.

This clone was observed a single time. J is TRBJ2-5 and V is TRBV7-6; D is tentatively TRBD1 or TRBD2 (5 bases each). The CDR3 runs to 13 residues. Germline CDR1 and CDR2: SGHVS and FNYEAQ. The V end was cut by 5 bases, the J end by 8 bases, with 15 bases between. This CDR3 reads CASSLAAGSTQYF. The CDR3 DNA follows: TGTGCCAGCAGCCTTGCGGCAGGGAGCACCCAGTACTTC.

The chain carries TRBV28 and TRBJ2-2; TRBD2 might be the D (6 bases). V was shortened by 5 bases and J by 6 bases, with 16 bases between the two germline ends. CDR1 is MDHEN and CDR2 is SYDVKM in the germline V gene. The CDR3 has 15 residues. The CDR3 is CASSLTGAVAGELFF. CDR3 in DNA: TGTGCCAGCAGTCTCACGGGAGCGGTGGCCGGGGAGCTGTTTTTT.

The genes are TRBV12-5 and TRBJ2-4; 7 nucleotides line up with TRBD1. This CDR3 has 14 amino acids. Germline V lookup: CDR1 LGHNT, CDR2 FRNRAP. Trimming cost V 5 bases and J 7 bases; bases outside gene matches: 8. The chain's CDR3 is CASGKTGTENIQYF. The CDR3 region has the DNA TGTGCTAGTGGTAAAACCGGGACAGAGAACATTCAGTACTTC.

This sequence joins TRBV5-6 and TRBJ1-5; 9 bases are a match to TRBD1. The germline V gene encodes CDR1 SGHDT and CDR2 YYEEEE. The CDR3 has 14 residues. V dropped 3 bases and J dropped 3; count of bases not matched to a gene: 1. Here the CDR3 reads CASSWTGDNQPQHF. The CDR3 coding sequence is TGTGCCAGCAGCTGGACAGGGGACAATCAGCCCCAGCATTTT.

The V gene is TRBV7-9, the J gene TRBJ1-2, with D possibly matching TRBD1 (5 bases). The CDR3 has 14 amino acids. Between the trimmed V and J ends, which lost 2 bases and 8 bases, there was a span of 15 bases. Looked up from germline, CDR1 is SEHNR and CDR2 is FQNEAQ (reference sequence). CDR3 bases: TGTGCCAGCAGCTTATCGGCAGGGACGTCAGGCTACACCTTC. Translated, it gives CASSLSAGTSGYTF.

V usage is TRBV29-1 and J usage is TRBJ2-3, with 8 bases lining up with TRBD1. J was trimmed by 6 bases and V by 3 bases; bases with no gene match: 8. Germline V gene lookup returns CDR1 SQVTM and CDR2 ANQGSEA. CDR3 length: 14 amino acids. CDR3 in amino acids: CSVDPRTGSDTQYF. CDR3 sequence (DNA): TGCAGCGTTGACCCTAGGACAGGGTCGGATACGCAGTATTTT.

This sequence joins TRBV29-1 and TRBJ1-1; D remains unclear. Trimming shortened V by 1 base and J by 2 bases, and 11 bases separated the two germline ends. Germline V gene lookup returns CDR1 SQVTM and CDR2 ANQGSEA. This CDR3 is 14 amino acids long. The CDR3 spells CSVEGGTRNTEAFF. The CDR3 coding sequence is TGCAGCGTTGAAGGAGGCACACGTAACACTGAAGCTTTCTTT.

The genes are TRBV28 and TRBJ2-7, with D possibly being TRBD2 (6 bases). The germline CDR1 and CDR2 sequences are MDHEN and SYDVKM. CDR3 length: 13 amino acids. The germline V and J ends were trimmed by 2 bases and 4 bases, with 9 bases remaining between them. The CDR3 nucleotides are TGTGCCAGCAGTTTACCGGGGGTTTACGAGCAGTACTTC. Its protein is CASSLPGVYEQYF.

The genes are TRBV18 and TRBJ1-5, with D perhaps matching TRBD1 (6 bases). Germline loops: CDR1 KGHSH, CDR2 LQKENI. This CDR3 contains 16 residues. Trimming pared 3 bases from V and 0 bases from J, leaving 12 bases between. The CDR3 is CASSPGTTDSNQPQHF. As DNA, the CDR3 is TGTGCCAGCTCACCCGGGACAACTGATAGCAATCAGCCCCAGCATTTT.

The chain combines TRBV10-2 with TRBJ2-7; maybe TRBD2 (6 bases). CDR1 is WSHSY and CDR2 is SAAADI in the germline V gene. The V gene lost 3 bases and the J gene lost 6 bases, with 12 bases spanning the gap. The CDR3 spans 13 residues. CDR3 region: CASSDGTLIEQYF. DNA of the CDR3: TGCGCCAGCAGTGATGGGACTCTGATCGAGCAGTACTTC.

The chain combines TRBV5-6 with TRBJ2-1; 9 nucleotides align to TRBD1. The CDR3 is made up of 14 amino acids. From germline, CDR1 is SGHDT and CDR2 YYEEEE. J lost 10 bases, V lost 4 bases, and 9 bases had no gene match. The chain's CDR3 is CASSKWDRAYEQFF. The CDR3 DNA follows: TGTGCCAGCAGCAAATGGGACAGGGCCTACGAGCAGTTCTTC.

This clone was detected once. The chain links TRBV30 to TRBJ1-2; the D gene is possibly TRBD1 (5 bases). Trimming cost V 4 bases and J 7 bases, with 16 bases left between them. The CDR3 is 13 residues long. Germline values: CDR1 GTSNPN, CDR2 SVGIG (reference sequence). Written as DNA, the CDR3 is TGTGCCTGGACTGTGGGGCGTCAGTCTGGCTACACCTTC. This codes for CAWTVGRQSGYTF. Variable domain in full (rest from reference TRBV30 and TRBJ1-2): SQTIHQWPATLVQPVGSPLSLECTVEGTSNPNLYWYRQAAGRGLQLLFYSVGIGQISSEVPQNLSASRPQDRQFILSSKKLLLSDSGFYLCAWTVGRQSGYTFGSGTRLTVV.

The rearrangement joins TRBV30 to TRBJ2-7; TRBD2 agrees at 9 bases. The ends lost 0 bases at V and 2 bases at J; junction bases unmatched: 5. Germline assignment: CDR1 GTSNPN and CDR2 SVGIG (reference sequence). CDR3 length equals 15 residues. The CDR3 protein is CAWSVTGGRAYEQYF. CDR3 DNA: TGTGCCTGGAGTGTAACGGGCGGGAGGGCCTACGAGCAGTACTTC.

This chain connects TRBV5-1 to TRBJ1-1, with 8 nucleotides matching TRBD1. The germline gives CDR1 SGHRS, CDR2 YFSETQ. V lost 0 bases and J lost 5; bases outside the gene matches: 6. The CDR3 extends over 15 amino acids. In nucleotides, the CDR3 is TGCGCCAGCAGCTTGGGGGACAGGCCGAGTACTGAAGCTTTCTTT. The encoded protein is CASSLGDRPSTEAFF.

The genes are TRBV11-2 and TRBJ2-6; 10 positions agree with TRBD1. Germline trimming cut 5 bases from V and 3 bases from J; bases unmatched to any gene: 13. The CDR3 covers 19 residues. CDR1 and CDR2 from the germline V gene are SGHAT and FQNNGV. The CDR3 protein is CASSKGPGQGSVGANVLTF. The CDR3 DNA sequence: TGTGCCAGCAGCAAAGGCCCGGGACAGGGGTCTGTTGGGGCCAACGTCCTGACTTTC. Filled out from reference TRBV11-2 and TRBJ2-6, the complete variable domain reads EAGVAQSPRYKIIEKRQSVAFWCNPISGHATLYWYQQILGQGPKLLIQFQNNGVVDDSQLPKDRFSAERLKGVDSTLKIQPAKLEDSAVYLCASSKGPGQGSVGANVLTFGAGSRLTVL.

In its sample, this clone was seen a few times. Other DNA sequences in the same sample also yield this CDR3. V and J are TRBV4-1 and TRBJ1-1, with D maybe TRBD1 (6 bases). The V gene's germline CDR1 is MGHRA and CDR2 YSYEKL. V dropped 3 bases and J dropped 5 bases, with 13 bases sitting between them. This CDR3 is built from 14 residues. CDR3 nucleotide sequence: TGCGCCAGCAGCCAGGGGGCGCAATGGACTGAAGCTTTCTTT. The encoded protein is CASSQGAQWTEAFF.

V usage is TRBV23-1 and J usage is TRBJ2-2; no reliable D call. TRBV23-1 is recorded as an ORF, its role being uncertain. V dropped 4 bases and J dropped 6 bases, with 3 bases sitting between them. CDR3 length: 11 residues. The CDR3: CASSRSGELFF. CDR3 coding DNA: TGCGCCAGCAGTCGGTCCGGGGAGCTGTTTTTT.

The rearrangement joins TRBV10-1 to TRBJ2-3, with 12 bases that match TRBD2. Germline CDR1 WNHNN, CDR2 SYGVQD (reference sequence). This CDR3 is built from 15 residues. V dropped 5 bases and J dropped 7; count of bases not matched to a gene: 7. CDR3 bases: TGCGCCAGCAGTAAGACTAGCGGGAGTGCAAATACGCAGTATTTT. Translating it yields CASSKTSGSANTQYF.

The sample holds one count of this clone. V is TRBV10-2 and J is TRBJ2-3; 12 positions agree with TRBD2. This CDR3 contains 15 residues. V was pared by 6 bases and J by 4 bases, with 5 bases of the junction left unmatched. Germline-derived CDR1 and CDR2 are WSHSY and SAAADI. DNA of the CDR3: TGCGCCAGCAGGGCTAGCGGGAGGGCGGCAGATACGCAGTATTTT. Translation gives CASRASGRAADTQYF.

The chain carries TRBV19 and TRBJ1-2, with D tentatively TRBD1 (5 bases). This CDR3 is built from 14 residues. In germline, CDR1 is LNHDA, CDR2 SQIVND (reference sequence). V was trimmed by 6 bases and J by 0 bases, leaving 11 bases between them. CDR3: CASRPGTSNYGYTF. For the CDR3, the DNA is TGTGCCAGTAGGCCTGGGACCTCTAACTATGGCTACACCTTC.

CDR3 region: CATSRDRGAQPQHF. In DNA form, the CDR3 reads TGTGCCACCAGCAGAGATCGAGGGGCTCAGCCCCAGCATTTT. The chain carries TRBV15 and TRBJ1-5, with a weak D call TRBD1 (5 bases). CDR1 and CDR2 (germline): LNHNV, YYDKDF (reference sequence). The CDR3 has 14 amino acids. V shed 0 bases and J shed 6 bases, with 9 bases lying between them.

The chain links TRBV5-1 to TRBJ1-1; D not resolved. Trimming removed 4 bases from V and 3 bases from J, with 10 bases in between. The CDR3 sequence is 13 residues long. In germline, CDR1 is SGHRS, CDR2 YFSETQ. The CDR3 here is CASSRGQDTEAFF. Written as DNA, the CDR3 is TGCGCCAGCAGCCGAGGGCAGGACACTGAAGCTTTCTTT.

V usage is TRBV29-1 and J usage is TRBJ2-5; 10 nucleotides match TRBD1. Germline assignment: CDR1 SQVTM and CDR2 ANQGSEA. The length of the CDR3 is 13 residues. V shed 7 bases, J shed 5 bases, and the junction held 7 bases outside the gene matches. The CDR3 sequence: CSATTGGGETQYF. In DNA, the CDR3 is TGCAGCGCCACGACAGGGGGCGGTGAGACCCAGTACTTC.

Here the CDR3 DNA reads TGTGCCAGCAGGCGGACCGGGAGCTCTGGAAACACCATATATTTT. This encodes CASRRTGSSGNTIYF. V is TRBV28 and J is TRBJ1-3; D unclear. The CDR3 has 15 amino acids. Between the trimmed V and J ends, which lost 6 bases and 0 bases, there was a span of 12 bases. CDR1 and CDR2 (germline): MDHEN, SYDVKM.

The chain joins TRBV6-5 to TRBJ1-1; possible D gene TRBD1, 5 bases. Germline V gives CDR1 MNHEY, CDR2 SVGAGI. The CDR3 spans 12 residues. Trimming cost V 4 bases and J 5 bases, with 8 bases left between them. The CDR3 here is CASSSPGTEAFF. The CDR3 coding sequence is TGTGCCAGCAGTTCTCCAGGGACTGAAGCTTTCTTT.

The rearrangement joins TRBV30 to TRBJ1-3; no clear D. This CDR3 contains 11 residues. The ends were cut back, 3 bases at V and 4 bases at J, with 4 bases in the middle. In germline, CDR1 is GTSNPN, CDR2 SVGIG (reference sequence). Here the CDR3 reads CAWRDGNTIYF. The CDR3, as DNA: TGTGCCTGGAGGGACGGAAACACCATATATTTT.